Given below is one T cell receptor (beta chain) in context. The antigen remains undetermined. V lost 4 bases to trimming and J lost 8 bases; unmatched junction nucleotides: 3. CDR3 size: 13 residues. Per germline, CDR1 SGHDT and CDR2 YYEEEE. Use of 60 Vbeta and 13 Jbeta primers characterized the PCR. Here immunoSEQ multiplex PCR was the method, and the copy in TCRdb shows in-frame clones only, minus some. The sample carries over 100,000 clones, roughly 70% recorded once. The data were taken from a study of cytomegalovirus exposure and HLA in healthy donors. Study-wide results and caveats: Productive status was seen about 90% or about 30% of the time for most TCR beta V segments in an earlier analysis. Overall, approximately 150 TCR beta chains were annotated as cytomegalovirus-associated.

This chain uses TRBV5-6 with TRBJ2-1; TRBD2 matches 10 bases. The source of this sequence is a woman between 65 and 79 years old in good health and CMV-seropositive. Sequenced: PBMCs. The CDR3 DNA reads TGTGCCAGCAGCAGCGGGGGGGTTTATGAGCAGTTCTTC. This translates into CASSSGGVYEQFF.